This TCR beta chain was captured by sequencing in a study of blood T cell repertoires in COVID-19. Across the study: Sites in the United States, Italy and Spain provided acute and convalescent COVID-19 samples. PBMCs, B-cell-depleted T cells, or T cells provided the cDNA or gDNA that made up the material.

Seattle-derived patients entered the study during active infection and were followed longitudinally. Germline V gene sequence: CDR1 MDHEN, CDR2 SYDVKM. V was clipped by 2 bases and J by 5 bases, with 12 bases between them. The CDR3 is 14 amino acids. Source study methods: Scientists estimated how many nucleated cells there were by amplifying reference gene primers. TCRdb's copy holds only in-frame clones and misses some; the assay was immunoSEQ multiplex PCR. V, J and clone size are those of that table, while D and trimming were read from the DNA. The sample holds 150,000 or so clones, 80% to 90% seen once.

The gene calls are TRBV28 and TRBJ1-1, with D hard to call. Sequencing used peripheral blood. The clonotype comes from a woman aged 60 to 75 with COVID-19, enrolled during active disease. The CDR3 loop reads CASSLSGVGTEAFF. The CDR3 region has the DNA TGTGCCAGCAGTTTAAGCGGGGTTGGGACTGAAGCTTTCTTT. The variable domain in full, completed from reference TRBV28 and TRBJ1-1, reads DVKVTQSSRYLVKRTGEKVFLECVQDMDHENMFWYRQDPGLGLRLIYFSYDVKMKEKGDIPEGYSVSREKKERFSLILESASTNQTSMYLCASSLSGVGTEAFFGQGTRLTVV.